This entry lists 24 T cell receptor beta chains sequenced from one sample in a study of shared clonotypes between healthy human individuals. The protocol was immunoSEQ multiplex PCR, while the TCRdb copy is restricted to in-frame clones and leaves out a portion. The sample includes over 95,000 clones, about half of them seen just once. The sequenced sample was PBMCs. These receptors were taken from a woman aged 40 to 50 in good health. Some clones in this sample may be carry-over from other donors' samples.

This clone was found a few times. The genes are TRBV18 and TRBJ1-1, with 7 nucleotides matching TRBD1. This CDR3 is built from 13 residues. The V gene's germline CDR1 is KGHSH and CDR2 LQKENI. The V segment lost 9 bases and the J segment 4 bases; nucleotides outside the gene matches: 8. The CDR3 DNA reads TGTGCCAGTATTACAGGGGAGGGCACTGAAGCTTTCTTT. Protein: CASITGEGTEAFF.

This clone was found many times. The chain recombines TRBV30 with TRBJ1-1; D is ambiguous. CDR1 GTSNPN and CDR2 SVGIG come from the germline V gene (reference sequence). Trimming stripped 1 base from V and 7 bases from J, with 7 bases between. The length of the CDR3 is 11 residues. DNA of the CDR3: TGTGCCTGGAGTGACGGAGGTGAAGCTTTCTTT. Its protein is CAWSDGGEAFF.

The J gene is TRBJ2-7, the V gene TRBV29-1; TRBD1 agrees at 10 bases. Trimming took 2 bases from V and 3 from J; bases not matched to a gene: 7. CDR3 length equals 15 residues. Germline V gene sequence: CDR1 SQVTM, CDR2 ANQGSEA. The CDR3 region is CSVEPRGTGDYEQYF. In DNA, the CDR3 is TGCAGCGTTGAACCTAGGGGGACAGGGGACTACGAGCAGTACTTC.

This clone occurred once. Germline and junction disagree at one end, which may indicate a read error. The chain employs TRBV9 and TRBJ1-2; D might be TRBD1 (5 bases). The CDR3 covers 13 residues. Germline CDR1 SGDLS, CDR2 YYNGEE. The CDR3: CASSVEEGRGFNF. CDR3 in DNA: TGTGCCAGCAGCGTAGAGGAGGGGCGCGGGTTCAACTTC.

The rearrangement joins TRBV7-9 to TRBJ1-5; D gene ambiguous. This CDR3 is 13 amino acids long. V was clipped by 5 bases and J by 2 bases, with 7 bases between them. Germline CDR1 reads SEHNR; CDR2 reads FQNEAQ (reference sequence). In nucleotides, the CDR3 is TGTGCCAGCAGCGTGGACGGCAATCAGCCCCAGCATTTT. Amino acids: CASSVDGNQPQHF.

This clone has ten or more counts. The sample contains more than one DNA sequence encoding this CDR3. The V gene is TRBV29-1, the J gene TRBJ2-7, with TRBD1 as a possible D gene (5 bases). The CDR3 extends over 11 amino acids. Per germline, CDR1 SQVTM and CDR2 ANQGSEA. V lost 3 bases and J 4 bases, leaving 7 bases between the germline ends. CDR3 sequence: CSVDRGYEQYF. DNA of the CDR3: TGCAGCGTTGATAGGGGTTACGAGCAGTACTTC.

The rearrangement links TRBV2 to TRBJ1-2, with D perhaps TRBD1 (6 bases). Trimming removed 6 bases from V and 2 bases from J, with 13 bases in between. The CDR3 is made up of 14 amino acids. In germline, CDR1 is SNHLY, CDR2 FYNNEI. DNA for the CDR3: TGTGCCAGCAGAGGGGGTCTATCGAACTATGGCTACACCTTC. This gives the protein CASRGGLSNYGYTF.

The chain uses TRBV9 and TRBJ1-2; D is unclear. This CDR3 is 13 amino acids long. Germline CDR1 and CDR2: SGDLS and YYNGEE. With 0 bases removed from V and 8 bases from J, the gap between germline ends came to 11 bases. CDR3 sequence reads: CASSVGSGSGYTF. CDR3 sequence (DNA): TGTGCCAGCAGCGTAGGGTCAGGTTCGGGCTACACCTTC.

The DNA for the CDR3 is TGTGCCAGCAGAACCCCGGGGGGAACCCAGTACTTC. This gives the protein CASRTPGGTQYF. The chain couples TRBV28 to TRBJ2-5; 7 bases are a match to TRBD2. The CDR3 sequence is 12 residues long. Per germline, CDR1 MDHEN and CDR2 SYDVKM. V lost 6 bases, J lost 8 bases, and 6 bases stayed unmatched.

The V and J genes are TRBV11-2 and TRBJ2-5; D may be TRBD2 (5 bases). The J call may be mistaken, given a closer DNA end match to TRBJ2-7. This CDR3 comprises 11 residues. Germline values: CDR1 SGHAT, CDR2 FQNNGV. This CDR3 reads CASSSGGEQYF. DNA of the CDR3: TGTGCCAGCAGCTCCGGAGGCGAGCAGTACTTC.

The chain has TRBV5-4 and TRBJ2-7; the match to TRBD2 covers 12 bases. Trimming cost V 2 bases and J 3 bases; bases outside gene matches: 6. Germline loops: CDR1 SGHNT, CDR2 YYREEE (reference sequence). The CDR3 is 16 amino acids. The DNA of the CDR3 is TGTGCCAGCAGCTTAGGACTAGCGGGATCTTTCTACGAGCAGTACTTC. Translated, it gives CASSLGLAGSFYEQYF.

This clone appeared a few times. The genes are TRBV5-1 and TRBJ2-7; D is tentatively TRBD1 or TRBD2 (5 bases each). Looked up from germline, CDR1 is SGHRS and CDR2 is YFSETQ. The CDR3 consists of 15 residues. V was shortened by 4 bases and J by 3 bases, with 17 bases between the two germline ends. The CDR3 protein is CASSDGRGAGYEQYF. The DNA of the CDR3 is TGCGCCAGCAGCGACGGACGAGGGGCGGGCTACGAGCAGTACTTC. Variable domain in full (rest from reference TRBV5-1 and TRBJ2-7): KAGVTQTPRYLIKTRGQQVTLSCSPISGHRSVSWYQQTPGQGLQFLFEYFSETQRNKGNFPGRFSGRQFSNSRSEMNVSTLELGDSALYLCASSDGRGAGYEQYFGPGTRLTVT.

The rearrangement joins TRBV10-3 to TRBJ1-2; 10 bases map to TRBD1. The length of the CDR3 is 12 residues. Germline loops: CDR1 ENHRY, CDR2 SYGVKD. The trim removed 4 bases at V and 9 bases at J, leaving 2 bases unmatched. In DNA, the CDR3 is TGTGCCATCAGTGGGGGACAGGGGAGCTACACCTTC. It yields the protein CAISGGQGSYTF.

The chain joins TRBV30 to TRBJ1-4, with D possibly matching TRBD1 (6 bases). The ends were cut back, 7 bases at V and 7 bases at J, with 16 bases in the middle. Germline assignment: CDR1 GTSNPN and CDR2 SVGIG (reference sequence). This CDR3 region has 13 residues. CDR3 protein: CAFDTGPREKLFF. The CDR3 nucleotides are TGTGCCTTTGATACAGGGCCTCGTGAAAAACTGTTTTTT.

The chain recombines TRBV7-9 with TRBJ1-5; weak D call: TRBD1 (6 bases). Per germline, CDR1 SEHNR and CDR2 FQNEAQ (reference sequence). The CDR3 totals 15 residues. V was clipped by 5 bases and J by 3 bases, with 14 bases between them. The CDR3 DNA reads TGTGCCAGCAGCCCCAGGGGCGGCTCCAATCAGCCCCAGCATTTT. Translation: CASSPRGGSNQPQHF.

This clone was counted a few times. The chain employs TRBV15 and TRBJ2-7; D uncertain. V lost 1 base to trimming and J lost 4 bases, with 11 bases between them. The germline V gene has CDR1 LNHNV and CDR2 YYDKDF (reference sequence). The CDR3 is 14 residues long. The CDR3 DNA follows: TGTGCCACCAGCAGAGGCGCAGGAGAATACGAGCAGTACTTC. Translation gives CATSRGAGEYEQYF.

This clone was detected ten times or more. The chain carries TRBV6-1 and TRBJ2-6; no reliable D call. This CDR3 comprises 15 residues. Germline V gene data show CDR1 as MNHNS and CDR2 as SASEGT. V lost 5 bases and J lost 0, with 8 bases in between. This CDR3 reads CASSPEISGANVLTF. The CDR3 DNA reads as TGTGCCAGCAGTCCCGAAATCTCTGGGGCCAACGTCCTGACTTTC.

This clone has a handful of counts. The chain has TRBV29-1 and TRBJ1-1, with a possible D match to TRBD1 (5 bases). Germline CDR1 SQVTM, CDR2 ANQGSEA. This CDR3 comprises 14 residues. The germline V and J ends were trimmed by 7 bases and 1 base, with 16 bases remaining between them. CDR3 sequence reads: CSANRGIGNTEAFF. CDR3 nucleotide sequence: TGCAGCGCCAATAGGGGAATTGGGAACACTGAAGCTTTCTTT.

The sample holds many counts of this clone. This rearrangement joins TRBV4-1 to TRBJ2-3, with 14 bases that match TRBD2. The length of the CDR3 is 17 residues. The V gene end was trimmed by 5 bases and the J gene end by 4 bases; junction bases not matched to a gene: 8. Germline V gene lookup returns CDR1 MGHRA and CDR2 YSYEKL. The CDR3 nucleotides are TGCGCCAGCAGCTCTGGGACTAGCGGGAGTTGGGCAGATACGCAGTATTTT. Translating gives CASSSGTSGSWADTQYF.

The rearrangement uses TRBV4-2 and TRBJ2-6; 7 bases line up with TRBD1. V lost 6 bases, J lost 0 bases, and 11 bases stayed unmatched. The CDR3 is 18 amino acids. Germline V gene data show CDR1 as LGHNA and CDR2 as YNFKEQ. For the CDR3, the DNA is TGTGCCAGCAGTTTCTTTGGGACAGCCCCCTCTGGGGCCAACGTCCTGACTTTC. This codes for CASSFFGTAPSGANVLTF.

The rearrangement joins TRBV28 to TRBJ1-1; D unclear. Trimming cost V 6 bases and J 2 bases, with 7 bases left between them. This CDR3 is built from 12 residues. The V gene's germline CDR1 is MDHEN and CDR2 SYDVKM. CDR3 loop: CASRPGNTEAFF. DNA for the CDR3: TGTGCCAGCAGACCGGGTAACACTGAAGCTTTCTTT.

With regard to this clone: Germline is not matched at one junction end, which may reflect a read error. The chain links TRBV5-1 to TRBJ1-5, with D tentatively TRBD1 (5 bases). The CDR3 is 15 residues long. The V gene's germline CDR1 is SGHRS and CDR2 YFSETQ. CDR3 sequence: CASSLGTWSNQPQHF. DNA for the CDR3: TGTGCCAGCAGCTTGGGGACCTGGAGCAATCAGCCCCAGCATTTT.

The chain employs TRBV7-2 and TRBJ2-3, with D uncertain. The CDR3 is 13 residues long. The V end lost 5 bases, the J end lost 10 bases, and 16 bases lay between the germline ends. From germline, CDR1 is SGHTA and CDR2 FQGNSA. CDR3 sequence reads: CASSPGWMDAQYF. The CDR3 bases are TGTGCCAGCAGCCCCGGATGGATGGATGCGCAGTATTTT.

The gene calls are TRBV5-6 and TRBJ2-7; 10 nucleotides line up with TRBD1. The CDR3 spans 15 residues. J lost 5 bases, V lost 4 bases, and 9 bases had no gene match. Germline V gene sequence: CDR1 SGHDT, CDR2 YYEEEE. The CDR3 region is CASSLGTGAINEQYF. DNA for the CDR3: TGTGCCAGCAGCCTAGGGACAGGGGCAATCAACGAGCAGTACTTC.